One sample yielded the 22 T cell receptor beta chains listed below, sequenced in a study of blood T cell repertoires in COVID-19. Produced via immunoSEQ multiplex PCR; TCRdb's table is partial and in-frame only. The sample lists some 300,000 clones, around 84% occurring once. The specimen sequenced was peripheral blood. The receptors derive from a man aged 70-80 years with acute or convalescent COVID-19.

This rearrangement joins TRBV18 to TRBJ2-1; D might be TRBD1 (5 bases). Trimming took 2 bases from V and 4 from J, leaving 6 bases between them. This CDR3 region has 13 residues. Germline CDR1 is KGHSH and CDR2 is LQKENI. The CDR3 bases are TGTGCCAGCTCACCAGACAGATACAATGAGCAGTTCTTC. Translation gives CASSPDRYNEQFF.

The V and J genes are TRBV3-1 (or the pseudogene TRBV3-2) and TRBJ1-5; no firm D call. V lost 2 bases and J lost 7, with 9 bases in between. Germline loops: CDR1 LGHDT, CDR2 YNNKEL (reference sequence). CDR3 size: 13 residues. The CDR3 reads CASSQWGEQPQHF. DNA for the CDR3: TGTGCCAGCAGCCAATGGGGAGAACAGCCCCAGCATTTT.

V usage is TRBV2 and J usage is TRBJ1-4; D not resolved. The CDR3 consists of 15 residues. Between the trimmed V and J ends, which lost 5 bases and 0 bases, there was a span of 10 bases. Germline V gene data show CDR1 as SNHLY and CDR2 as FYNNEI. The DNA of the CDR3 is TGTGCCAGCAGTAGGACTTGGGCAACTAATGAAAAACTGTTTTTT. Protein: CASSRTWATNEKLFF.

This clone has just a few counts. The V and J genes are TRBV5-6 and TRBJ2-2; D is ambiguous. Trimming stripped 3 bases from V and 4 bases from J, with 13 bases between. Germline values: CDR1 SGHDT, CDR2 YYEEEE. The CDR3 contains 15 residues. The CDR3 spells CASSSLTIPTGELFF. CDR3 bases: TGTGCCAGCAGCTCCTTAACAATCCCCACCGGGGAGCTGTTTTTT.

For this clone: This sample includes further DNA sequences coding for the same CDR3. This chain links TRBV19 with TRBJ2-7, with 8 bases aligning to TRBD2. V lost 6 bases to trimming and J lost 0 bases; unmatched junction nucleotides: 1. There are 13 residues in the CDR3. Looked up from germline, CDR1 is LNHDA and CDR2 is SQIVND (reference sequence). Here the CDR3 reads CASSSGSSYEQYF. The CDR3 DNA follows: TGTGCCAGTAGCAGCGGGAGCTCCTACGAGCAGTACTTC.

This clone was observed once. CDR3 region: CASSLTSGKFYTDTQYF. The CDR3 DNA reads TGTGCCAGCAGTTTGACTAGCGGGAAGTTCTACACAGATACGCAGTATTTT. This chain uses TRBV28 with TRBJ2-3; TRBD2 aligns across 11 bases. Germline CDR1 reads MDHEN; CDR2 reads SYDVKM. J gave up 2 bases and V 3 bases, and 7 bases lay outside the gene matches. The CDR3 has 17 amino acids.

The chain joins TRBV10-3 to TRBJ2-2; 7 positions match TRBD1. This CDR3 contains 15 residues. Germline V gene lookup returns CDR1 ENHRY and CDR2 SYGVKD. Germline trimming cut 2 bases from V and 6 bases from J; bases unmatched to any gene: 6. This CDR3 reads CAISEERRGPGELFF. The CDR3 DNA is TGTGCCATCAGTGAGGAACGAAGGGGGCCCGGGGAGCTGTTTTTT.

This chain uses TRBV4-3 with TRBJ2-1; D remains ambiguous. The CDR3 length is 16 residues. V was clipped by 0 bases and J by 0 bases, with 9 bases between them. Germline-derived CDR1 and CDR2 are LGHNA and YSLEER. For the CDR3, the DNA is TGCGCCAGCAGCCAAGATGGCCGGAGCTCCTACAATGAGCAGTTCTTC. Its protein product is CASSQDGRSSYNEQFF.

The chain uses TRBV6-2 or TRBV6-3 and TRBJ2-1; possible D gene TRBD2, 6 bases. Trimming took off 4 bases at V and 0 bases at J, with 10 bases between the two ends. CDR1 MNHEY and CDR2 SVGEGT come from the germline V gene. The CDR3 loop spans 15 amino acids. CDR3: CASSLTAGSYNEQFF. In nucleotides, the CDR3 is TGTGCCAGCAGTTTGACAGCGGGCTCCTACAATGAGCAGTTCTTC.

The rearrangement links TRBV29-1 to TRBJ2-3; 8 bases fit TRBD2. This CDR3 has 15 amino acids. Trimming cost V 4 bases and J 4 bases; bases outside gene matches: 10. Germline values: CDR1 SQVTM, CDR2 ANQGSEA. The CDR3 DNA is TGCAGCGTTGTGGCTAGCGGGTCTATTTCAGATACGCAGTATTTT. Its protein is CSVVASGSISDTQYF.

The V and J genes are TRBV19 and TRBJ1-2; D remains ambiguous. CDR3 length: 11 amino acids. V lost 4 bases and J lost 10, with 10 bases in between. Germline V CDR1 and CDR2: LNHDA, SQIVND (reference sequence). The CDR3 DNA follows: TGTGCCAGTAGTAGCCTTACAGACTACACCTTC. Its protein is CASSSLTDYTF.

This chain connects TRBV7-9 to TRBJ1-2; D not resolved. The CDR3 runs to 13 residues. V was trimmed by 10 bases and J by 3 bases, leaving 15 bases between them. Germline CDR1 reads SEHNR; CDR2 reads FQNEAQ (reference sequence). CDR3: CATDRRGDYGYTF. The DNA for the CDR3 is TGTGCCACCGATAGGCGGGGTGACTATGGCTACACCTTC.

The chain couples TRBV19 to TRBJ2-5; 15 nucleotides match TRBD2. J gave up 4 bases and V 5 bases, and 8 bases lay outside the gene matches. CDR3 size: 17 residues. Germline V gene data show CDR1 as LNHDA and CDR2 as SQIVND (reference sequence). The CDR3 nucleotides read TGTGCCAGTAGTCCCCGGGGACTAGCGGGAGGCCGAGAGACCCAGTACTTC. Translated, it gives CASSPRGLAGGRETQYF. The variable domain in full, with the rest retrieved from reference TRBV19 and TRBJ2-5, is DGGITQSPKYLFRKEGQNVTLSCEQNLNHDAMYWYRQDPGQGLRLIYYSQIVNDFQKGDIAEGYSVSREKKESFPLTVTSAQKNPTAFYLCASSPRGLAGGRETQYFGPGTRLLVL.

This chain uses TRBV4-3 with TRBJ2-1; 7 bases align to TRBD2. V shed 0 bases, J shed 5 bases, and the junction held 7 bases outside the gene matches. CDR1 is LGHNA, CDR2 YSLEER, per germline. The CDR3 loop spans 16 amino acids. CDR3 amino acids: CASSQDLQRGNNEQFF. For the CDR3, the DNA is TGCGCCAGCAGCCAAGATCTCCAGCGGGGAAACAATGAGCAGTTCTTC.

This clone was counted between two and nine times. The V and J genes are TRBV7-8 and TRBJ1-6; the D is unclear. Trimming cost V 5 bases and J 9 bases, with 17 bases left between them. Germline CDR1 and CDR2: SGHVS and FQNEAQ. The CDR3 totals 15 residues. The CDR3, as DNA: TGTGCCAGCAGCGCCCGGACTGGAACGAGTTCACCCCTCCACTTT. This codes for CASSARTGTSSPLHF.

The chain links TRBV3-1 (or the pseudogene TRBV3-2) to TRBJ1-2; TRBD1 is a possible D gene (5 bases). This CDR3 has 13 residues. Germline lookup yields CDR1 LGHDT and CDR2 YNNKEL (reference sequence). V shed 3 bases and J shed 7 bases, with 12 bases lying between them. The CDR3 sequence is CASSQAGRAGYTF. The DNA for the CDR3 is TGTGCCAGCAGCCAGGCAGGGAGGGCTGGCTACACCTTC.

This clone was counted between two and nine times. This rearrangement joins TRBV30 to TRBJ2-7, with D possibly matching TRBD1 (5 bases). V gave up 0 bases and J gave up 1 base, with 16 bases separating them. There are 16 residues in the CDR3. The germline gives CDR1 GTSNPN, CDR2 SVGIG (reference sequence). DNA of the CDR3: TGTGCCTGGAGTGTCGATGGGGCAGGAAGATCCTACGAGCAGTACTTC. Translated: CAWSVDGAGRSYEQYF.

The chain recombines TRBV29-1 with TRBJ2-7, with TRBD2 matching 8 bases. V lost 7 bases and J lost 5; bases outside the gene matches: 7. Germline V gene data show CDR1 as SQVTM and CDR2 as ANQGSEA. The length of the CDR3 is 12 residues. The CDR3 loop reads CSGISGSDEQYF. The CDR3 DNA follows: TGCAGCGGGATAAGCGGGAGCGACGAGCAGTACTTC.

This chain joins TRBV6-5 and TRBJ2-2; no reliable D call. Germline V gene data show CDR1 as MNHEY and CDR2 as SVGAGI. The CDR3 has 13 amino acids. The V end lost 10 bases, the J end lost 4 bases, and 13 bases lay between the germline ends. CDR3 protein: CATKFQVTGELFF. The CDR3 DNA is TGTGCCACCAAATTTCAGGTCACCGGGGAGCTGTTTTTT.

CDR3 coding DNA: TGTGCCAGCAGTGGAGACAGTTTTAGTGGAAACACCATATATTTT. Translation: CASSGDSFSGNTIYF. This chain joins TRBV25-1 and TRBJ1-3; D might be TRBD1 (5 bases). CDR1 and CDR2 from the germline V gene are MGHDK and SYGVNS. This CDR3 region has 15 residues. V was trimmed by 4 bases and J by 3 bases, leaving 13 bases between them.

The chain joins TRBV2 to TRBJ1-5, with D possibly being TRBD1 (5 bases). V lost 6 bases and J 0 bases, leaving 15 bases between the germline ends. The CDR3 has 16 residues. Germline V gene data show CDR1 as SNHLY and CDR2 as FYNNEI. The CDR3: CASSPLQAYSNQPQHF. The CDR3 DNA is TGTGCCAGCAGCCCTCTACAGGCTTATAGCAATCAGCCCCAGCATTTT. The whole variable domain, remainder taken from reference TRBV2 and TRBJ1-5, is EPEVTQTPSHQVTQMGQEVILRCVPISNHLYFYWYRQILGQKVEFLVSFYNNEISEKSEIFDDQFSVERPDGSNFTLKIRSTKLEDSAMYFCASSPLQAYSNQPQHFGDGTRLSIL.

The V and J genes are TRBV15 and TRBJ2-1, with 9 bases aligning to TRBD2. The CDR3 covers 16 residues. Trimming took 0 bases from V and 9 from J; bases not matched to a gene: 9. The germline V gene has CDR1 LNHNV and CDR2 YYDKDF (reference sequence). The CDR3 here is CATSRDSGLATIEQFF. The CDR3 nucleotides are TGTGCCACCAGCAGAGATTCCGGACTAGCGACGATTGAGCAGTTCTTC.